The 5 T cell receptor beta chains listed next were all sequenced from one sample in a study of control samples from healthy donors and cancer patients. The protocol was immunoSEQ multiplex PCR, while the TCRdb copy is restricted to in-frame clones and leaves out a portion. The data hold roughly 100,000 clones, with approximately 90% observed a single time. Sequences were obtained from blood. These receptors were taken from a woman between 18 and 29 years old in good health.

The J gene is TRBJ2-7, the V gene TRBV6-5; possible D gene TRBD2, 6 bases. The V and J ends lost 8 bases and 4 bases respectively, with 18 bases between them. Germline CDR1 is MNHEY and CDR2 is SVGAGI. The CDR3 has 14 amino acids. For the CDR3, the DNA is TGTGCCAGCCAGTACCTAGGGGCGGGGTACGAGCAGTACTTC. Translation: CASQYLGAGYEQYF.

The chain has TRBV3-1 (or the pseudogene TRBV3-2) and TRBJ2-2; TRBD2 agrees at 7 bases. Per germline, CDR1 LGHDT and CDR2 YNNKEL (reference sequence). The CDR3 covers 17 residues. The V and J ends lost 5 bases and 4 bases, in that order; junction bases with no gene match: 13. In DNA, the CDR3 is TGTGCCAGCAGCTACCAACCGGGAGGCCTAAGCACCGGGGAGCTGTTTTTT. This encodes CASSYQPGGLSTGELFF.

The J gene is TRBJ2-7, the V gene TRBV18; D gene unclear. CDR3 length equals 15 residues. V lost 6 bases and J lost 2, with 17 bases in between. Germline assignment: CDR1 KGHSH and CDR2 LQKENI. CDR3: CASSLSVTATYEQYF. In DNA, the CDR3 is TGTGCCAGCTCGCTCTCTGTGACGGCAACCTACGAGCAGTACTTC.

This rearrangement joins TRBV5-1 to TRBJ2-5; D ambiguous. Per the germline V gene, CDR1 is SGHRS and CDR2 is YFSETQ. Trimming removed 2 bases from V and 5 bases from J, with 10 bases in between. This CDR3 has 13 amino acids. CDR3 sequence (DNA): TGCGCCAGCAGCTTTCAACATTATGAGACCCAGTACTTC. Encoded protein: CASSFQHYETQYF. The entire variable domain, with the rest obtained from reference TRBV5-1 and TRBJ2-5, is as follows: KAGVTQTPRYLIKTRGQQVTLSCSPISGHRSVSWYQQTPGQGLQFLFEYFSETQRNKGNFPGRFSGRQFSNSRSEMNVSTLELGDSALYLCASSFQHYETQYFGPGTRLLVL.

CDR3 amino acids: CASSLVGGQGNTIYF. The CDR3 DNA reads as TGTGCCAGCAGCTTAGTTGGAGGGCAGGGAAACACCATATATTTT. The chain uses TRBV13 and TRBJ1-3, with no clear D. The V end was cut by 1 base, the J end by 4 bases, with 11 bases between. Germline V gene data show CDR1 as PRHDT and CDR2 as FYEKMQ (reference sequence). The CDR3 extends over 15 amino acids.